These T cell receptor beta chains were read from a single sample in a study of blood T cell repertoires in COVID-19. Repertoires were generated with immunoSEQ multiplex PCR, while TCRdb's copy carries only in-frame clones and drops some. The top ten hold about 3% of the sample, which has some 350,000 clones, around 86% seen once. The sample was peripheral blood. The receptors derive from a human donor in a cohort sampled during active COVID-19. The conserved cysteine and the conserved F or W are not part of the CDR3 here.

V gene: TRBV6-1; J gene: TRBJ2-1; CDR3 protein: ASSDGIGGYNEQF
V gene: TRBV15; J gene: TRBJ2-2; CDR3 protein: ATSRGQEAGELF
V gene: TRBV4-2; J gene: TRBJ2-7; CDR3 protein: ASSQLTSSGSIHEQY
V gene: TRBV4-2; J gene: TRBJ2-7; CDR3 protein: ASSLRTGTGTANYEQY
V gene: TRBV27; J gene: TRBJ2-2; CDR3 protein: ASKSLAGVSGELF
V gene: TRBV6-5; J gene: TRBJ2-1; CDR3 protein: ASSYSSAGGPNEQF
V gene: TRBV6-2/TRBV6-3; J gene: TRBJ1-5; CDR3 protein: ASSFGTGVPQPQH
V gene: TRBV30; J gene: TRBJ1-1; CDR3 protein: AWSVPTVEAF
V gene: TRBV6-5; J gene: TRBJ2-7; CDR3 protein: ASVLAGRYEQY
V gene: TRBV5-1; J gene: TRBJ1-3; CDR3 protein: ASSLMGASSGNTIY
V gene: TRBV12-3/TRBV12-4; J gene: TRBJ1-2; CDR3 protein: ASSFQGRYGYT
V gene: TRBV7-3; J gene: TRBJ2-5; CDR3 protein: ASSLGAGGQTQY
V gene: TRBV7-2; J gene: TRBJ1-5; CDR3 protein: ASSNGLNNQPQH
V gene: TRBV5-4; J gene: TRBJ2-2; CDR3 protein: ASSSGNRRDTGELF
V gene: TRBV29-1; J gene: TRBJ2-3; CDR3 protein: SVDGLAGGTLFTDTQY
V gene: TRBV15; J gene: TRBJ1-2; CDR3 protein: ATSREVLGTGHGYT
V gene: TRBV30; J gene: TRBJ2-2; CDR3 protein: AWSGISGRIAGELF
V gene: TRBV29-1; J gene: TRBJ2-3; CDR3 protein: SGRTSGLGDTQY
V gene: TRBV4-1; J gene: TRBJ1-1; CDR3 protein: ASSQFIKAVASEAF
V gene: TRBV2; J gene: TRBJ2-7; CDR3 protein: ASSGGTDNSSDEQY
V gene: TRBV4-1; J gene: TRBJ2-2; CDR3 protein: ASSQGPTGTGELF
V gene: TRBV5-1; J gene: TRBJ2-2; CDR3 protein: ASSLGTGTTGELF
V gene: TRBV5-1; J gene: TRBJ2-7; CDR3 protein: ASSLAARGSYEQY
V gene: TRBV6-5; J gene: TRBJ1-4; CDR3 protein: ASRTGTENEKLF
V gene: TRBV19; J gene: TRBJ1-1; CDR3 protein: ASSPLGVNTEAF
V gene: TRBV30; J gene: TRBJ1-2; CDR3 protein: AWAAGTTNYGYT
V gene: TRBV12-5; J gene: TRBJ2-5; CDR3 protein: ASGSGQGEETQY
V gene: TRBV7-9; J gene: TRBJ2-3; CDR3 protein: ASSLGQGDSKDTQY
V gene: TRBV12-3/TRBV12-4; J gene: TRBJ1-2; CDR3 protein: ASSLEGGDGYT
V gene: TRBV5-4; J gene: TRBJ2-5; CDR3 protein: ASSLLSQRETQY
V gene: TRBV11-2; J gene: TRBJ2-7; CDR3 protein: ASTPRGLLNEQY
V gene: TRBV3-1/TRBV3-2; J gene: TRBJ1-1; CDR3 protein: ASTSGQGATEAF
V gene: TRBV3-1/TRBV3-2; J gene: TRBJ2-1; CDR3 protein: ASSQDQQGEQF
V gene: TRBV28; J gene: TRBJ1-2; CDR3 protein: ASRPLGQGYGYT
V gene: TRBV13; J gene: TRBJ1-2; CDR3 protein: ASSGGGYGYT
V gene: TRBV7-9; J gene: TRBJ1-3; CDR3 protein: ASRPSSGNTIY
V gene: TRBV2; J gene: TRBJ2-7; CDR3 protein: ASSDGTGLPYEQY
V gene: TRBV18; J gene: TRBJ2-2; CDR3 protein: ASSPRSVGDTGELF
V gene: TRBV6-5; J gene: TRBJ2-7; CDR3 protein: ASSYSAGQASWEQY
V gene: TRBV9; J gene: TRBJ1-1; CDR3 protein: ASSVALGSSAAF
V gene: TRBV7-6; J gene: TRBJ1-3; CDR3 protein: ASSPEQGGGNTIY
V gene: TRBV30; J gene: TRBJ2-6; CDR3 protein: AWSSGGDTSGANVLT